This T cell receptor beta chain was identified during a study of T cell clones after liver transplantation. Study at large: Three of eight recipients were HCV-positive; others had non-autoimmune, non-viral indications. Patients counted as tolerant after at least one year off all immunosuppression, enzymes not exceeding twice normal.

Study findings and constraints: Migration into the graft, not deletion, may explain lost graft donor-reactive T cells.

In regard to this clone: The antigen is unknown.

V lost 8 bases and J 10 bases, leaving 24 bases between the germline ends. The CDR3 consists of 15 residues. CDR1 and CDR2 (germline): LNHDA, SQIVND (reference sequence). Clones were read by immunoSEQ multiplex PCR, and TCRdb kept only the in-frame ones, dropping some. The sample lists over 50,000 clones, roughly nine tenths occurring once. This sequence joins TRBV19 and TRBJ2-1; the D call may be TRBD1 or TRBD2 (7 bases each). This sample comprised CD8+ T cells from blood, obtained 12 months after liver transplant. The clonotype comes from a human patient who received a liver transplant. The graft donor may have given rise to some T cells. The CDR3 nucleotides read TGTGCCAGTTGTCCAGGGGGAGGGGGGATGATCGAGCAGTTCTTC. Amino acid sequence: CASCPGGGGMIEQFF.